This entry lists 5 T cell receptor beta chains sequenced from one sample in a study of blood T cell repertoires in COVID-19. The table came from immunoSEQ multiplex PCR; TCRdb's copy has only in-frame clones and leaves some out. The data show 200,000 or so clones, roughly nine tenths seen once. The sample comprised PBMCs or T cells enriched from blood (not recorded which). These receptor sequences come from a woman in her thirties or forties with acute COVID-19.

The V call is TRBV30, the J call TRBJ2-7; unclear D gene. Germline CDR1 is GTSNPN and CDR2 is SVGIG (reference sequence). Trimming removed 3 bases from V and 0 bases from J, with 12 bases in between. The CDR3 length is 14 residues. The DNA for the CDR3 is TGTGCCTGGAGATCACCAGGTAGCTCCTACGAGCAGTACTTC. As protein: CAWRSPGSSYEQYF. Filled out from reference TRBV30 and TRBJ2-7, the complete variable domain reads SQTIHQWPATLVQPVGSPLSLECTVEGTSNPNLYWYRQAAGRGLQLLFYSVGIGQISSEVPQNLSASRPQDRQFILSSKKLLLSDSGFYLCAWRSPGSSYEQYFGPGTRLTVT.

Points on this clone: A junction boundary mismatches the germline segment, possibly from a read error. The chain links TRBV4-3 to TRBJ2-3, with D perhaps TRBD2 (5 bases). The CDR3 covers 12 residues. Germline loops: CDR1 LGHNA, CDR2 YSLEER. In nucleotides, the CDR3 is TGCGCCAGCAGCCAAGACCGGACTGTCTCCCATTTT. Translating it yields CASSQDRTVSHF.

The chain couples TRBV5-4 to TRBJ1-2; 9 bases are shared with TRBD1. This CDR3 contains 15 residues. Germline CDR1 is SGHNT and CDR2 is YYREEE (reference sequence). V was clipped by 4 bases and J by 6 bases; unmatched bases: 10. The CDR3 bases are TGTGCCAGCAGCCCTAGTCCGGGACAGGGAGATGGCTACACCTTC. As protein: CASSPSPGQGDGYTF.

V and J are TRBV4-3 and TRBJ1-5; D remains ambiguous. Germline assignment: CDR1 LGHNA and CDR2 YSLEER. V lost 0 bases and J 3 bases, leaving 3 bases between the germline ends. The CDR3 totals 13 residues. The CDR3 reads CASSQEYNQPQHF. The CDR3, as DNA: TGCGCCAGCAGCCAAGAATACAATCAGCCCCAGCATTTT.

The chain has TRBV4-3 and TRBJ2-5; 8 bases line up with TRBD2. The CDR3 is 18 amino acids. V was pared by 1 base and J by 2 bases, with 12 bases of the junction left unmatched. CDR1 is LGHNA, CDR2 YSLEER, per germline. This chain's CDR3 is CASSQALTSGTNQETQYF. CDR3 nucleotide sequence: TGCGCCAGCAGCCAAGCCCTTACTAGCGGAACCAATCAAGAGACCCAGTACTTC.